This TCR beta chain derives from a study of blood T cell repertoires in COVID-19. Overall study context: The study drew acute and convalescent COVID-19 samples from the United States, Italy and Spain. Sources were T cells, B-cell-depleted T cells, or PBMCs; the material itself was cDNA or gDNA.

CDR3 length: 17 amino acids. The germline V gene has CDR1 LGHDT and CDR2 YNNKEL (reference sequence). J lost 2 bases, V lost 4 bases, and 12 bases had no gene match. The authors' processing: Amplification of reference gene primers provided the estimated nucleated cell counts. Some clones are missing from TCRdb's copy, which holds only in-frame ones; the method was immunoSEQ multiplex PCR. That table supplies the V and J calls and clone size; D and trimming were determined from the DNA. The table shows tens of thousands of clones, with 70% to 90% occurring only once. This clone appeared a few times. The sequence derives from a man aged 50-60 years with active COVID-19. The chain uses TRBV3-1 (or the pseudogene TRBV3-2) and TRBJ2-3; 7 bases are shared with TRBD2. Sequences were obtained from peripheral blood. DNA of the CDR3: TGTGCCAGCAGCCCGGAGGCCCTAGCGGACCTCACAGATACGCAGTATTTT. This sequence encodes CASSPEALADLTDTQYF.